This T cell receptor (beta chain) was documented in a study of T cell responses to AZD1222 COVID-19 vaccine. The CDR3 extends over 17 amino acids. CDR1 and CDR2 from the germline V gene are MNHNY and SVGAGI (reference sequence). The V gene end was trimmed by 5 bases and the J gene end by 4 bases; junction bases not matched to a gene: 15. Assay used: immunoSEQ multiplex PCR; TCRdb lists only in-frame clones, some missing. The sample gives about 130,000 clones, approximately 88% of which show up once; roughly 1.5% is in the top ten. Sample: peripheral blood, taken on day 0 of AZD1222 vaccination. The clonotype was recovered from an adult in good health. The genes are TRBV6-6 and TRBJ2-7; 9 bases are a match to TRBD1. CDR3 loop: CASSQRQGVDVFYEQYF. CDR3 DNA: TGTGCCAGCAGTCAAAGACAGGGGGTCGACGTTTTTTACGAGCAGTACTTC.